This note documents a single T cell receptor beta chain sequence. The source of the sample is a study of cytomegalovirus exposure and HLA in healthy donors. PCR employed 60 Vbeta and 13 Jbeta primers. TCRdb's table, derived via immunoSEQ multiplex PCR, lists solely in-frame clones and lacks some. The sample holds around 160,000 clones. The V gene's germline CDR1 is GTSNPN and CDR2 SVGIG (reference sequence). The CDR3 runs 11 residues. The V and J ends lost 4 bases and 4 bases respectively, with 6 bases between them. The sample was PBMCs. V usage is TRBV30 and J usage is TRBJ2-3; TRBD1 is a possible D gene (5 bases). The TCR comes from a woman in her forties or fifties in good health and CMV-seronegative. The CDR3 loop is CAWTGSDTQYF. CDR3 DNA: TGTGCCTGGACAGGGTCAGATACGCAGTATTTT.